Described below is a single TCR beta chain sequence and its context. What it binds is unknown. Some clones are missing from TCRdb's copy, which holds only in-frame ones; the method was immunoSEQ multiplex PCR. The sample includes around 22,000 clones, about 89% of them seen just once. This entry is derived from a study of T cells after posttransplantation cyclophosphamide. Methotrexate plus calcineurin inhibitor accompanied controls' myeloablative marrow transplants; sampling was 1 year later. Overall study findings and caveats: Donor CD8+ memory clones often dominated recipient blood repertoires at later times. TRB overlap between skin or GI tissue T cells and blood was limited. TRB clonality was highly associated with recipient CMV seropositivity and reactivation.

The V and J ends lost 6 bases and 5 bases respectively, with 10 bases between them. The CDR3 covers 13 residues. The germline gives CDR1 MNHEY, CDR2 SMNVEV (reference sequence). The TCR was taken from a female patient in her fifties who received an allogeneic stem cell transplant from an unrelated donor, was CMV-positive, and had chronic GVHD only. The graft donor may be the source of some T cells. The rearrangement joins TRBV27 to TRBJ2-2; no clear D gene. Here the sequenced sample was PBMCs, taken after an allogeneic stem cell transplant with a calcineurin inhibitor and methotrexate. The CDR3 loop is CASSIAGTGELFF. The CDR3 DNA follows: TGTGCCAGCAGCATAGCCGGTACCGGGGAGCTGTTTTTT.